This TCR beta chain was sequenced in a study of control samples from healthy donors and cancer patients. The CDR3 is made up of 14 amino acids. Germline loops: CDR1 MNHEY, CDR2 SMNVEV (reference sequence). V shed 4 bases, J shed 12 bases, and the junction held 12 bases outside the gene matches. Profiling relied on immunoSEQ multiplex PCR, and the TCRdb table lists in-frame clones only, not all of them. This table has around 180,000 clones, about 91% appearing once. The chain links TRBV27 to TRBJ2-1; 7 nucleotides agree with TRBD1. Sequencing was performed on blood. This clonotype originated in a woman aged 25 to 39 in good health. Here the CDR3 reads CASSSNLGQRGQFF. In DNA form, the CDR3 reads TGTGCCAGCAGTTCAAACCTGGGACAGAGGGGGCAGTTCTTC.